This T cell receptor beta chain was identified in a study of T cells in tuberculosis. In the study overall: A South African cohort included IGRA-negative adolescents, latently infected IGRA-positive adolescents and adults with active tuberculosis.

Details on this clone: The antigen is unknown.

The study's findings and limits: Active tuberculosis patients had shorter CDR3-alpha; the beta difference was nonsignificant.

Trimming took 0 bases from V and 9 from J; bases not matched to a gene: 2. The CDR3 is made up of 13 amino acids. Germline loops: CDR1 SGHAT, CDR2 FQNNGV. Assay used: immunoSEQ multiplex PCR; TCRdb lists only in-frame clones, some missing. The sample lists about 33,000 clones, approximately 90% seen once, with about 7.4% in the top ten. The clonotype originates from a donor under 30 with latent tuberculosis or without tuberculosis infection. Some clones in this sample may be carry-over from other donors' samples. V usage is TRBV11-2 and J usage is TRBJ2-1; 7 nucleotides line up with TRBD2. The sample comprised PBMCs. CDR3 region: CASSLESGGEQFF. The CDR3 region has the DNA TGTGCCAGCAGCTTAGAGTCGGGGGGTGAGCAGTTCTTC.